The source of this TCR beta chain is a study of blood T cell repertoires in COVID-19. Only in-frame clones appear in the TCRdb table, and some are missing; sequencing was by immunoSEQ multiplex PCR. The sample includes over 200,000 clones, approximately 91% seen only once; the top ten take around 6.5%. V gave up 6 bases and J gave up 0 bases, with 5 bases separating them. Per germline, CDR1 SGHTA and CDR2 FQGTGA. This CDR3 comprises 13 residues. The sample comprised peripheral blood. The clonotype comes from a man aged 60 to 69 who had recovered from COVID-19. The chain recombines TRBV7-3 with TRBJ2-2; D not resolved. CDR3 amino acids: CASSYTNTGELFF. In nucleotides, the CDR3 is TGTGCCAGCAGTTACACGAACACCGGGGAGCTGTTTTTT.